This is a list of T cell receptor beta chains from one sample in a study of cytotoxic CD8 clonotypes in ibrutinib-treated CLL. TCRdb's table, derived via immunoSEQ multiplex PCR, lists solely in-frame clones and lacks some. The repertoire holds more than 300,000 clones, approximately 80% seen once, with 6.5% to 8% in the top ten. Sequenced here: PBMCs, sampled before ibrutinib treatment. The receptor source for this set is a human donor with chronic lymphocytic leukemia. The CDR3 runs from the conserved cysteine through the conserved F or W. The order of the fields is J gene, V gene, D gene, clone size, CDR3 protein, CDR3 DNA. A D gene is named only where the DNA matches it firmly. Only part of the rows carry a size: once, few, many, or a class if the clone is expanded.

j_gene: TRBJ1-2
v_gene: TRBV5-3
d_gene: -
abundance: -
CDR3aa: CARRLLGTYGYTF
CDR3nt: TGTGCCAGAAGGTTGCTGGGAACCTATGGCTACACCTTC

j_gene: TRBJ1-2
v_gene: TRBV10-3
d_gene: -
abundance: few
CDR3aa: CAISNYGYTF
CDR3nt: TGTGCCATCAGTAATTATGGCTACACCTTC

j_gene: TRBJ2-7
v_gene: TRBV10-2
d_gene: -
abundance: -
CDR3aa: CASSDRYRAYYEQYF
CDR3nt: TGCGCCAGCAGTGATCGATACAGGGCCTACTACGAGCAGTACTTC

j_gene: TRBJ2-7
v_gene: TRBV28
d_gene: TRBD2
abundance: -
CDR3aa: CASRYSSGRGYEQYF
CDR3nt: TGTGCCAGCAGATATTCTAGCGGGAGAGGATACGAGCAGTACTTC

j_gene: TRBJ1-1
v_gene: TRBV7-9
d_gene: -
abundance: -
CDR3aa: CASSLARRGDITEAFF
CDR3nt: TGTGCCAGCAGCTTAGCGCGTCGGGGCGATATCACTGAAGCTTTCTTT

j_gene: TRBJ2-5
v_gene: TRBV28
d_gene: -
abundance: once
CDR3aa: CASSLIFLGREETQYF
CDR3nt: TGTGCCAGCAGTTTAATATTCCTGGGCAGAGAAGAGACCCAGTACTTC

j_gene: TRBJ2-1
v_gene: TRBV27
d_gene: TRBD1
abundance: -
CDR3aa: CASSTSGTGAYNEQFF
CDR3nt: TGTGCCAGCAGTACATCCGGGACAGGGGCCTACAATGAGCAGTTCTTC

j_gene: TRBJ2-5
v_gene: TRBV4-3
d_gene: TRBD2
abundance: -
CDR3aa: CASSQEASGQETQYF
CDR3nt: TGCGCCAGCAGCCAAGAGGCTAGCGGGCAAGAGACCCAGTACTTC

j_gene: TRBJ1-1
v_gene: TRBV9
d_gene: -
abundance: -
CDR3aa: CASSVDATGEAFF
CDR3nt: TGTGCCAGCAGCGTAGATGCCACAGGGGAAGCTTTCTTT

j_gene: TRBJ2-7
v_gene: TRBV28
d_gene: -
abundance: -
CDR3aa: CASRALNSYEQYF
CDR3nt: TGTGCCAGCAGGGCTCTAAACTCCTACGAGCAGTACTTC

j_gene: TRBJ2-3
v_gene: TRBV18
d_gene: -
abundance: -
CDR3aa: CASSPNTFTDTQYF
CDR3nt: TGTGCCAGCTCACCAAACACCTTCACAGATACGCAGTATTTT

j_gene: TRBJ2-7
v_gene: TRBV5-4
d_gene: -
abundance: -
CDR3aa: CASSFSGGRGRPYEQYF
CDR3nt: TGTGCCAGCAGCTTCAGTGGTGGCAGGGGGAGGCCCTACGAGCAGTACTTC

j_gene: TRBJ2-5
v_gene: TRBV28
d_gene: TRBD2
abundance: -
CDR3aa: CASSSGLAGGRETQYF
CDR3nt: TGTGCCAGCAGTTCCGGACTAGCGGGAGGCAGAGAGACCCAGTACTTC

j_gene: TRBJ2-3
v_gene: TRBV7-9
d_gene: -
abundance: -
CDR3aa: CASSGDWGLDTQYF
CDR3nt: TGTGCCAGCAGCGGTGACTGGGGCTTGGATACGCAGTATTTT

j_gene: TRBJ2-7
v_gene: TRBV5-1
d_gene: -
abundance: -
CDR3aa: CASSLLTGPGAGEQYF
CDR3nt: TGCGCCAGCAGCTTGCTGACAGGGCCGGGAGCGGGTGAGCAGTACTTC

j_gene: TRBJ2-7
v_gene: TRBV28
d_gene: -
abundance: -
CDR3aa: CASSNSDTPYEQYF
CDR3nt: TGTGCCAGCAGTAACTCGGACACCCCCTACGAGCAGTACTTC

j_gene: TRBJ2-4
v_gene: TRBV10-2
d_gene: TRBD1
abundance: -
CDR3aa: CASRPIQGADKNIQYF
CDR3nt: TGCGCCAGCAGGCCCATTCAGGGGGCGGACAAAAACATTCAGTACTTC

j_gene: TRBJ2-3
v_gene: TRBV10-3
d_gene: TRBD2
abundance: few
CDR3aa: CAISAPGSGSTDTQYF
CDR3nt: TGTGCCATCAGTGCCCCGGGTAGCGGGAGCACAGATACGCAGTATTTT

j_gene: TRBJ1-3
v_gene: TRBV5-1
d_gene: -
abundance: -
CDR3aa: CASSKDRSSGNTIYF
CDR3nt: TGCGCCAGCAGCAAGGACAGAAGCTCTGGAAACACCATATATTTT

j_gene: TRBJ2-7
v_gene: TRBV4-3
d_gene: TRBD2
abundance: -
CDR3aa: CASSQVGSGSYEQYF
CDR3nt: TGCGCCAGCAGCCAAGTCGGTAGCGGGAGCTACGAGCAGTACTTC

j_gene: TRBJ1-4
v_gene: TRBV6-5
d_gene: TRBD1
abundance: -
CDR3aa: CASRDRSNEKLFF
CDR3nt: TGTGCCAGCAGGGACAGGAGTAATGAAAAACTGTTTTTT

j_gene: TRBJ2-7
v_gene: TRBV5-6
d_gene: -
abundance: -
CDR3aa: CASSLVRGLPGSYEQYF
CDR3nt: TGTGCCAGCAGCTTGGTTCGGGGTCTACCTGGGTCCTACGAGCAGTACTTC

j_gene: TRBJ2-7
v_gene: TRBV2
d_gene: TRBD1
abundance: -
CDR3aa: CASSPGQLHYEQYF
CDR3nt: TGTGCCAGCAGCCCGGGACAGCTACACTACGAGCAGTACTTC

j_gene: TRBJ2-7
v_gene: TRBV4-2
d_gene: TRBD2
abundance: -
CDR3aa: CASSHTGTSASYEQYF
CDR3nt: TGTGCCAGCAGCCATACAGGGACTAGCGCCTCCTACGAGCAGTACTTC

j_gene: TRBJ1-1
v_gene: TRBV28
d_gene: -
abundance: -
CDR3aa: CASSLSTVMNTEAFF
CDR3nt: TGTGCCAGCAGTTTATCTACAGTCATGAACACTGAAGCTTTCTTT

j_gene: TRBJ1-2
v_gene: TRBV27
d_gene: -
abundance: -
CDR3aa: CASSQGYGYTF
CDR3nt: TGTGCCAGCAGTCAAGGTTATGGCTACACCTTC

j_gene: TRBJ2-2
v_gene: TRBV28
d_gene: TRBD2
abundance: -
CDR3aa: CASLLAGADGELFF
CDR3nt: TGTGCCAGCCTACTAGCGGGAGCGGACGGGGAGCTGTTTTTT

j_gene: TRBJ2-5
v_gene: TRBV20-1
d_gene: -
abundance: -
CDR3aa: CSVVAQETQYF
CDR3nt: TGCAGTGTAGTAGCGCAGGAGACCCAGTACTTC

j_gene: TRBJ1-2
v_gene: TRBV9
d_gene: -
abundance: -
CDR3aa: CANNPGGKTTNYGYTF
CDR3nt: TGTGCCAACAACCCGGGGGGAAAAACAACTAACTATGGCTACACCTTC

j_gene: TRBJ2-3
v_gene: TRBV7-6
d_gene: -
abundance: -
CDR3aa: CASSSDSLGNLGTDTQYF
CDR3nt: TGTGCCAGCAGCTCCGATTCCCTAGGGAACCTTGGCACAGATACGCAGTATTTT

j_gene: TRBJ2-5
v_gene: TRBV7-2
d_gene: TRBD1
abundance: -
CDR3aa: CASSQRAGGETQYF
CDR3nt: TGTGCCAGCAGCCAAAGGGCAGGGGGAGAGACCCAGTACTTC

j_gene: TRBJ2-7
v_gene: TRBV9
d_gene: TRBD1
abundance: -
CDR3aa: CASSETGTGVSYEQYF
CDR3nt: TGTGCCAGCAGCGAAACGGGGACAGGGGTGTCCTACGAGCAGTACTTC